These 17 T cell receptor beta chains share one sample of origin, sequenced in a study of CD8 T cells in ankylosing spondylitis. No antigen has been assigned to these receptors. Via MiXCR, TCRdb re-called the 5' RACE reads, giving one row per CDR3 protein. The sample lists more than 600,000 distinct CDR3 sequences; under 20% were seen once. Study results and limitations: Made up of roughly 8 highly homologous variants, a TCR beta motif appeared characteristic of ankylosing spondylitis blood.

The specimen sequenced was blood, either unsorted or a sorted T cell fraction (not recorded which). The receptors come from a male donor with ankylosing spondylitis.

This clonotype was counted a few times. J is TRBJ1-5 and V is TRBV7-8; D gene unclear. This CDR3 contains 12 residues. V lost 5 bases, J lost 4 bases, and 6 bases lay in between. CDR1 SGHVS and CDR2 FQNEAQ come from the germline V gene. The CDR3 spells CASSQPNQPQHF. In DNA, the CDR3 is TGTGCCAGCAGCCAACCTAATCAGCCCCAGCATTTT.

This chain joins TRBV29-1 and TRBJ2-3, with TRBD1 as a possible D gene (5 bases). This CDR3 comprises 13 residues. Trimming removed 7 bases at V and 5 bases at J, with 16 bases between. Germline V CDR1 and CDR2: SQVTM, ANQGSEA. CDR3 DNA sequence: TGCAGCGCCTTCCCTGGGGCTGTAGATACGCAGTATTTT. Its translation is CSAFPGAVDTQYF.

This clonotype was recorded a few times. V is TRBV2 and J is TRBJ1-5; D may be TRBD1 (5 bases). The CDR3 loop spans 13 amino acids. Trimming took 6 bases from V and 6 from J, leaving 12 bases between them. Germline V gene lookup returns CDR1 SNHLY and CDR2 FYNNEI. The CDR3 region is CASRGEEVQPQHF. CDR3 sequence (DNA): TGTGCCAGCAGAGGGGAAGAGGTTCAGCCCCAGCATTTT.

This clonotype was seen a handful of times. The chain employs TRBV14 and TRBJ2-5; D is ambiguous. CDR3 length: 15 amino acids. V lost 0 bases, J lost 4 bases, and 12 bases lay in between. Per the germline V gene, CDR1 is SGHDN and CDR2 is FVKESK. As DNA, the CDR3 is TGTGCCAGCAGCCAAGATCTTGGCGTAACAGAGACCCAGTACTTC. Residues: CASSQDLGVTETQYF.

This clonotype was counted only a few times. The rearrangement uses TRBV30 and TRBJ2-3; D gene unclear. Germline CDR1 GTSNPN, CDR2 SVGIG (reference sequence). The V end lost 0 bases, the J end lost 4 bases, and 5 bases lay between the germline ends. The CDR3 is made up of 12 amino acids. CDR3 nucleotide sequence: TGTGCCTGGAGTGTAACGCCAGATACGCAGTATTTT. Protein product: CAWSVTPDTQYF.

The table lists this clonotype with a few counts. The rearrangement links TRBV20-1 to TRBJ2-3; 9 bases are shared with TRBD2. CDR1 and CDR2 (germline): DFQATT, SNEGSKA (reference sequence). Germline trimming cut 6 bases from V and 1 base from J; bases unmatched to any gene: 5. The CDR3 totals 14 residues. The CDR3 reads CSAEAGGGTDTQYF. The CDR3 region has the DNA TGCAGTGCAGAAGCGGGAGGAGGCACAGATACGCAGTATTTT.

CDR3 DNA sequence: TGTGCCAGCAGTTTATACAGGGGTTATACCTTC. Translated, it gives CASSLYRGYTF. The V gene is TRBV12-3 or TRBV12-4, the J gene TRBJ1-2, with 7 bases lining up with TRBD1. V shed 2 bases and J 14 bases; nucleotides not matched to a gene: 5. The CDR3 has 11 residues.

This sequence joins TRBV20-1 and TRBJ1-5; D is uncertain. The germline V gene encodes CDR1 DFQATT and CDR2 SNEGSKA (reference sequence). The CDR3 covers 15 residues. Trimming took 2 bases from V and 0 from J, leaving 11 bases between them. Here the CDR3 DNA reads TGCAGTGCTAGAAATCGGGGAAATAGCAATCAGCCCCAGCATTTT. Translating it yields CSARNRGNSNQPQHF.

The chain is built from TRBV5-1 and TRBJ2-3; a weak D match, TRBD1 (6 bases). Deletions cut 3 bases from V and 3 bases from J, with 14 bases between. Germline-derived CDR1 and CDR2 are SGHRS and YFSETQ. The CDR3 is 15 amino acids. CDR3 amino acids: CASSSQGLWTDTQYF. CDR3 DNA: TGCGCCAGCAGCTCGCAGGGGTTATGGACAGATACGCAGTATTTT.

This clonotype occurred many times. The genes are TRBV20-1 and TRBJ1-1, with TRBD1 identical over 11 bases. After removal of 5 bases from V and 3 bases from J, the junction contained 2 bases not matched to a gene. Germline CDR1 is DFQATT and CDR2 is SNEGSKA (reference sequence). This CDR3 comprises 13 residues. The CDR3 bases are TGCAGTGCTGGGGGACAGGGGGACACTGAAGCTTTCTTT. Its protein is CSAGGQGDTEAFF.

The gene calls are TRBV12-3 or TRBV12-4 and TRBJ1-2; 8 positions agree with TRBD1. V was pared by 6 bases and J by 6 bases, with 6 bases of the junction left unmatched. The CDR3 is 13 residues long. DNA for the CDR3: TGTGCCAGCAGATCCAGGGGGCATGATGGCTACACCTTC. This translates into CASRSRGHDGYTF.

This chain links TRBV11-2 with TRBJ1-5; possibly TRBD1 for D (5 bases). Germline CDR1 and CDR2: SGHAT and FQNNGV. With 5 bases removed from V and 7 bases from J, the gap between germline ends came to 12 bases. CDR3 length: 13 residues. The CDR3 sequence: CASSKTEIQPQHF. In DNA form, the CDR3 reads TGTGCCAGCAGCAAGACAGAAATCCAGCCCCAGCATTTT. Full variable domain (rest looked up from reference TRBV11-2 and TRBJ1-5): EAGVAQSPRYKIIEKRQSVAFWCNPISGHATLYWYQQILGQGPKLLIQFQNNGVVDDSQLPKDRFSAERLKGVDSTLKIQPAKLEDSAVYLCASSKTEIQPQHFGDGTRLSIL.

This clonotype came up a few times. The chain carries TRBV20-1 and TRBJ1-6; D perhaps matches TRBD1 (5 bases). CDR1 is DFQATT and CDR2 is SNEGSKA in the germline V gene (reference sequence). Between the trimmed V and J ends, which lost 6 bases and 7 bases, there was a span of 16 bases. The CDR3 has 14 residues. This chain's CDR3 is CSAPAGGINSPLHF. CDR3 nucleotide sequence: TGCAGTGCCCCGGCTGGGGGGATAAATTCACCCCTCCACTTT.

CDR3 sequence reads: CASSLGRTYNPADQPQHF. The CDR3 nucleotides read TGTGCCAGCAGCTTGGGCAGGACTTACAACCCAGCGGATCAGCCCCAGCATTTT. The chain employs TRBV5-5 and TRBJ1-5; D is undetermined. V was pared by 0 bases and J by 5 bases, with 21 bases between. CDR1 is SGHKS and CDR2 is YYEKEE in the germline V gene (reference sequence). The CDR3 covers 18 residues.

V gene TRBV27 combines with J gene TRBJ2-7; tentatively, D is TRBD2 (6 bases). The germline V gene has CDR1 MNHEY and CDR2 SMNVEV (reference sequence). This CDR3 contains 15 residues. The germline V and J ends were trimmed by 6 bases and 1 base, with 16 bases remaining between them. CDR3: CASSRSGTDSYEQYF. The DNA of the CDR3 is TGTGCCAGCAGCCGGTCCGGGACTGATTCCTACGAGCAGTACTTC.

A few counts support this clonotype. The chain links TRBV5-1 to TRBJ2-1; 9 bases are a match to TRBD2. Germline trimming cut 2 bases from V and 9 bases from J; bases unmatched to any gene: 6. CDR3 length: 14 amino acids. CDR1 and CDR2 from the germline V gene are SGHRS and YFSETQ. The CDR3, as DNA: TGCGCCAGCAGCTTTAGGTTTAGCGGGAGTGAGCAGTTCTTC. This codes for CASSFRFSGSEQFF. The variable domain in full, with the rest retrieved from reference TRBV5-1 and TRBJ2-1, is KAGVTQTPRYLIKTRGQQVTLSCSPISGHRSVSWYQQTPGQGLQFLFEYFSETQRNKGNFPGRFSGRQFSNSRSEMNVSTLELGDSALYLCASSFRFSGSEQFFGPGTRLTVL.

The chain employs TRBV20-1 and TRBJ2-2; no definite D call. The CDR3 runs 11 residues. Germline-derived CDR1 and CDR2 are DFQATT and SNEGSKA (reference sequence). Trimming shortened V by 0 bases and J by 5 bases, and 1 base separated the two germline ends. The CDR3 spells CSARETGELFF. The CDR3 DNA reads TGCAGTGCTAGAGAGACCGGGGAGCTGTTTTTT.